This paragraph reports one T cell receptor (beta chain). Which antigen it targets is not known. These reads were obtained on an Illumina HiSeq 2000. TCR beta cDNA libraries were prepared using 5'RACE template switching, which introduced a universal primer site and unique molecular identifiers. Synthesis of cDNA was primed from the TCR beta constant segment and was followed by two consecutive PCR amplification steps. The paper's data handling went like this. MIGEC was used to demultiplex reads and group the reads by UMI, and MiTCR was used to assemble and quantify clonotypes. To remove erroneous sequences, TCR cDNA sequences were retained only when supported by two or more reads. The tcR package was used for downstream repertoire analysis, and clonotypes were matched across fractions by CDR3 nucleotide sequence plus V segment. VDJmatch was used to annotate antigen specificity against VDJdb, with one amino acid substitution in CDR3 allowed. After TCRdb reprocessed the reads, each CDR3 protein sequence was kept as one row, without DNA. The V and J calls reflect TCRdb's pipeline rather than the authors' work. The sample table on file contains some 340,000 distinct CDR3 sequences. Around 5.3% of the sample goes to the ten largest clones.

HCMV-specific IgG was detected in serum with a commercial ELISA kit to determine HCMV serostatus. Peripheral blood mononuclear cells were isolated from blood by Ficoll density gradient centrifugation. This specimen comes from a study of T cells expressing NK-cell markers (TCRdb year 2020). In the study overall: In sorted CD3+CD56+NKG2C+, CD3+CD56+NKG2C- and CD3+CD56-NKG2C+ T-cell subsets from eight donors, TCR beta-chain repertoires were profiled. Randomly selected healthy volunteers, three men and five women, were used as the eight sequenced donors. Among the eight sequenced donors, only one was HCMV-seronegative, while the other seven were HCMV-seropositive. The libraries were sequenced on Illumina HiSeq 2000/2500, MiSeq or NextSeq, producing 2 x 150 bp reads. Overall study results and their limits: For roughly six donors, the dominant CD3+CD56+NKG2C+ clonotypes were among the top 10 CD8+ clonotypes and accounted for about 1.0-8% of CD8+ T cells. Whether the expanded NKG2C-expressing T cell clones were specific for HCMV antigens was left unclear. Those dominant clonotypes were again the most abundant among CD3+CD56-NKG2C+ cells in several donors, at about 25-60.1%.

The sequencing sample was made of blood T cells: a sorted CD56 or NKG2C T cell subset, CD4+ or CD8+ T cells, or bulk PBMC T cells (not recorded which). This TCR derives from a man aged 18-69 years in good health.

The CDR3 amino acid sequence is: CASVYRGGYEQYF. Rearrangement joined TRBV10-3 to TRBJ2-7; TCRdb names TRBD1, which stays unverified in the absence of DNA. The germline V gene yields ENHRY for CDR1 and SYGVKD for CDR2. The CDR3 starts with the cysteine, ends with the phenylalanine, and has 13 residues. No DNA is given.